Sequencing of this T cell receptor (beta chain) was carried out in a study of blood T cell repertoires in COVID-19. About the study: PBMCs, B-cell-depleted T cells, or T cells provided the cDNA or gDNA that made up the material.

Germline V gene sequence: CDR1 MDHEN, CDR2 SYDVKM. The V gene end was trimmed by 6 bases and the J gene end by 4 bases; junction bases not matched to a gene: 7. CDR3 length equals 15 residues. Sequenced by immunoSEQ multiplex PCR; TCRdb stores in-frame clones only, minus some. The repertoire has about 280,000 clones, 65% to 90% of them found once; the top ten carry roughly 13%. The source is a human donor in a cohort sampled during active COVID-19. The sequencing sample was made of peripheral blood. The gene calls are TRBV28 and TRBJ2-5, with 11 bases aligning to TRBD2. CDR3 sequence (DNA): TGTGCCAGCAGCCATCTAGCGGGAGGAGGAGAGACCCAGTACTTC. Its protein is CASSHLAGGGETQYF. Full variable domain (missing parts from reference TRBV28 and TRBJ2-5): DVKVTQSSRYLVKRTGEKVFLECVQDMDHENMFWYRQDPGLGLRLIYFSYDVKMKEKGDIPEGYSVSREKKERFSLILESASTNQTSMYLCASSHLAGGGETQYFGPGTRLLVL.